This T cell receptor (beta chain) was retrieved from a study of T cells in Graves' hyperthyroidism and ophthalmopathy. This clonotype was counted at least ten times. Patients were aged 18 to 65, had disease duration under 2 months, and had newly diagnosed hyperthyroidism. The diagnostic basis comprised clinical symptoms, serum thyroxine and TRAb, thyroid ultrasound and orbital computed tomography. PBMCs were obtained from over 8.5 ml fresh peripheral blood. Amplification targeted TCR beta CDR3 regions from RNA transcripts. With the HTBI primer set, the TCR CDR3 went through a first round of RT-PCR. TCRdb redid the calling of the multiplex PCR reads with MiXCR, one entry per CDR3 protein. The sample contains a few hundred thousand distinct CDR3 sequences, just under 25% of which appear only once. With V trimmed by 2 bases and J by 5 bases, 2 bases remained unmatched. The CDR3 has 12 amino acids. In germline, CDR1 is GTSNPN, CDR2 SVGIG (reference sequence).

The sequenced material came from blood. This chain connects TRBV30 to TRBJ1-2; 7 positions match TRBD1. This TCR derives from a man between 45 and 60 years old with Graves' hyperthyroidism. This CDR3 reads CAWSTGEYGYTF. In DNA, the CDR3 is TGTGCCTGGAGTACAGGGGAATATGGCTACACCTTC.